This T cell receptor beta chain was sequenced in a study of shared clonotypes between healthy human individuals. Terminally differentiated effector memory CD45RA+ cells were excluded from the naive CD8 cells, which were CD45RO-negative and positively selected for CCR7. Genomic DNA (from each subset) was split evenly across several immunoSEQ plates. The authors' processing: Filtering was not the same, since immunoSEQ gave junction-only sequences without quality scores. Some clones are missing from TCRdb's copy, which holds only in-frame ones; the method was immunoSEQ multiplex PCR. V, J and clone size were drawn from that table, and D and trimming were deduced from the DNA. The sample yields hundreds of thousands of clones, roughly 96% seen once. This CDR3 has 11 amino acids. V lost 5 bases to trimming and J lost 10 bases; unmatched junction nucleotides: 3. The V gene's germline CDR1 is SGHAT and CDR2 FQNNGV.

This chain joins TRBV11-2 and TRBJ1-1; 8 nucleotides match TRBD1. This clonotype originated in a woman between 25 and 40 years old in good health. The specimen sequenced was naive CD8+ T cells sorted from blood. The CDR3 protein is CASSQQGGAFF. The CDR3, as DNA: TGTGCCAGCAGCCAACAGGGGGGAGCTTTCTTT.